The T cell receptor beta chain described here comes from a study of OX40 agonist ivuxolimab in advanced cancers. Study context: Aged roughly 20 to 85 with a mean of roughly 65 years, they were about 83% male.

Assay: immunoSEQ multiplex PCR; the TCRdb copy retains only in-frame clones and omits some. The profile covers 77,000 or so clones, with about 92% appearing a single time and under 0.4% taken by the ten largest. V trimming: 0 bases; J trimming: 6 bases; junction bases outside the gene matches: 1. There are 13 residues in the CDR3. Germline V gene sequence: CDR1 KGHSH, CDR2 LQKENI. The chain employs TRBV18 and TRBJ2-7, with TRBD2 matching over 8 bases. This specimen was CD4+ or CD8+ T cells sorted from blood, taken in a trial of the OX40 agonist ivuxolimab. This TCR came from an adult with an advanced solid tumor such as melanoma, head and neck, liver or kidney cancer. CDR3 amino acids: CASSPPSGGEQYF. CDR3 DNA sequence: TGTGCCAGCTCACCACCGAGCGGGGGCGAGCAGTACTTC.